This T cell receptor beta chain was profiled in a study of shared clonotypes between healthy human individuals. Study results and limitations: Among a handful of donors, about 4.6% of naive CD4 clonotypes were found in common. Memory subsets generally showed smaller estimated richness than naive subsets did.

Turning to this clone: The target antigen is unknown.

Produced via immunoSEQ multiplex PCR; TCRdb's table is partial and in-frame only. The sample gives approximately 1,500,000 clones, roughly 96% of which show up once; roughly 1.1% is in the top ten. The TCR originated in a man aged 25 to 40 in good health. Source material: naive CD4+ T cells sorted from blood. Subset reported: CD45RA+ positively selected.

In DNA, the CDR3 is TGTGCCAGTAGTGCAACAGGGGCCGCCGGGGAGCTGTTTTTT. It specifies CASSATGAAGELFF. The V and J genes are TRBV19 and TRBJ2-2; 7 bases match TRBD1. The CDR3 extends over 14 amino acids. Germline V CDR1 and CDR2: LNHDA, SQIVND (reference sequence). Trimming removed 5 bases from V and 6 bases from J; junction bases left unmatched: 6.